These 2 T cell receptor beta chains were sequenced from one sample in a study of T cells after yellow fever vaccination. A single record per CDR3 protein comes from TCRdb applying MiXCR to the 5' RACE reads. The data contain 300,000 to 400,000 distinct CDR3 sequences, about 6% of them seen just once; the ten biggest clones take up approximately 16%. Sequencing was performed on PBMCs, taken 5 days after the yellow fever booster vaccination. These receptor sequences come from a man younger than 40 who received the YFV17D yellow fever vaccine.

This clonotype was observed many times. The chain recombines TRBV27 with TRBJ2-7, with TRBD2 matching over 8 bases. The CDR3 runs 14 residues. Germline V gives CDR1 MNHEY, CDR2 SMNVEV (reference sequence). V dropped 5 bases and J dropped 1; count of bases not matched to a gene: 4. CDR3 sequence (DNA): TGTGCCAGCAGTCTGGGACTAGAATCCTACGAGCAGTACTTC. Its protein is CASSLGLESYEQYF.

This clonotype was seen many times. This chain uses TRBV5-6 with TRBJ2-7; 10 nucleotides match TRBD2. Germline V gene data show CDR1 as SGHDT and CDR2 as YYEEEE. This CDR3 contains 16 residues. With 0 bases clipped from V and 5 bases from J, the junction kept 8 bases outside the gene matches. CDR3 coding DNA: TGTGCCAGCAGCTTGGTGGTAGCGGGAGGATACCACGAGCAGTACTTC. It yields the protein CASSLVVAGGYHEQYF.